The table lists the clone carrying this TCR beta chain with many counts. The data derive from a study of T cells in Graves' hyperthyroidism and ophthalmopathy. Together with thyroid ultrasound, orbital computed tomography, serum thyroxine and TRAb, clinical symptoms were used for diagnoses. TCR beta CDR3 region amplification was performed from RNA transcripts. Researchers ran a first-round RT-PCR on the TCR CDR3 using the HTBI primer set. TCRdb processed the multiplex PCR reads anew with MiXCR; each CDR3 protein has one entry. This table holds about 130,000 distinct CDR3 sequences, 22% found once. V gave up 0 bases and J gave up 2 bases, with 7 bases separating them. Germline CDR1 is LGHDT and CDR2 is YNNKEL (reference sequence). The CDR3 runs to 15 residues.

The material sequenced was blood. The chain uses TRBV3-1 and TRBJ1-4; a possible D gene is TRBD1 (5 bases). This receptor was taken from a woman aged 45-59 years with Graves' hyperthyroidism that later progressed to Graves' ophthalmopathy. CDR3 amino acids: CASSQDGGTNEKLFF. As DNA, the CDR3 is TGTGCCAGCAGCCAAGATGGGGGGACTAATGAAAAACTGTTTTTT. Full variable domain (remainder filled in from reference TRBV3-1 and TRBJ1-4): DTAVSQTPKYLVTQMGNDKSIKCEQNLGHDTMYWYKQDSKKFLKIMFSYNNKELIINETVPNRFSPKSPDKAHLNLHINSLELGDSAVYFCASSQDGGTNEKLFFGSGTQLSVL.